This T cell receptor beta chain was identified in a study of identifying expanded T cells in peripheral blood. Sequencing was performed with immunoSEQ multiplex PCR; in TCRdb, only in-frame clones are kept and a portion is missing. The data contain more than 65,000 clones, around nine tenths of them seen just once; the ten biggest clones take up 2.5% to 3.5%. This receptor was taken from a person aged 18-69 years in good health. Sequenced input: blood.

The CDR3 protein is CASSGKIGQGYGYTF. CDR3 sequence (DNA): TGTGCCAGCAGCGGGAAAATTGGACAGGGCTATGGCTACACCTTC. The rearrangement uses TRBV9 and TRBJ1-2, with 8 bases aligning to TRBD1. CDR1 is SGDLS, CDR2 YYNGEE, per germline. The CDR3 sequence is 15 residues long. Unmatched junction bases numbered 8, after V lost 3 bases and J lost 4 bases.